The clone carrying this T cell receptor beta chain has at least ten counts. Antigen: not known. This entry is derived from a study of T cell repertoires in cytomegalovirus infection. Overall study: Matching HLA type and CMV infection were both indicated by public TCR beta signatures. Study-level results: CMV carriers having the relevant HLA were flagged by cumulative public TCR beta family frequency.

The CDR3 consists of 14 residues. The V and J ends lost 5 bases and 4 bases, in that order; junction bases with no gene match: 7. Per germline, CDR1 SGHTA and CDR2 FQGNSA. TCRdb analysed the reads with MiXCR anew, one entry per CDR3 protein. The sample lists more than 200,000 distinct CDR3 sequences, roughly 9.1% occurring once. Source material: PBMCs. This receptor was identified in a human donor in good health (CMV status not recorded). Some clones in this sample may be carry-over from other donors' samples. This chain uses TRBV7-2 with TRBJ1-2; 7 bases match TRBD1. The CDR3 loop reads CASSAQGEGYGYTF. CDR3 nucleotides: TGTGCCAGCAGCGCCCAGGGGGAGGGCTATGGCTACACCTTC.